These 14 T cell receptor beta chains were sequenced from one sample in a study of immune evolution from preneoplasia to lung adenocarcinoma. Clones were sequenced by immunoSEQ multiplex PCR, and TCRdb holds only the in-frame ones, with some missing. Counted here are 35,000 to 40,000 clones, under 85% occurring once; the ten biggest clones make up about 5.7%. The sequencing input was FFPE invasive lung adenocarcinoma tissue. The source is a person between 55 and 69 years old with lung adenocarcinoma.

V gene TRBV7-9 combines with J gene TRBJ1-1; 7 nucleotides align to TRBD1. CDR3 length equals 15 residues. Trimming at V came to 5 bases and at J to 1 base, leaving 7 bases not matched to a gene. Per the germline V gene, CDR1 is SEHNR and CDR2 is FQNEAQ (reference sequence). The CDR3 loop is CASSTGQVGNTEAFF. The CDR3 region has the DNA TGTGCCAGCAGCACCGGACAGGTGGGGAACACTGAAGCTTTCTTT.

The J gene is TRBJ2-7, the V gene TRBV28; tentative D call: TRBD2 (5 bases). V dropped 6 bases and J dropped 4 bases, with 22 bases sitting between them. Germline loops: CDR1 MDHEN, CDR2 SYDVKM. The CDR3 is 16 residues long. CDR3 sequence (DNA): TGTGCCAGCAGCCCGGTTTACGGGAAGACCTCGTACGAGCAGTACTTC. Protein sequence: CASSPVYGKTSYEQYF.

This chain links TRBV5-1 with TRBJ2-7; 8 positions match TRBD1. CDR1 and CDR2 (germline): SGHRS, YFSETQ. The J segment lost 12 bases and the V segment lost 6 bases, leaving 17 bases of the junction unmatched. The CDR3 length is 14 residues. The CDR3 bases are TGCGCCAGCATCACCGGGACAGGACTCGGCGATGGGTACTTC. Protein product: CASITGTGLGDGYF.

Judged by abundance, this clone is medium-sized (0.01 to 0.1%). Other nucleotide sequences in the sample specify the same CDR3. The rearrangement uses TRBV2 and TRBJ2-5, with D uncertain. The germline V gene has CDR1 SNHLY and CDR2 FYNNEI. The CDR3 length is 10 residues. V was shortened by 4 bases and J by 5 bases, with 2 bases between the two germline ends. This CDR3 is CASSVETQYF. Written as DNA, the CDR3 is TGTGCCAGCAGTGTGGAGACCCAGTACTTC.

The gene calls are TRBV2 and TRBJ1-2, with a possible D match to TRBD1 (5 bases). Germline CDR1 reads SNHLY; CDR2 reads FYNNEI. V was clipped by 4 bases and J by 4 bases, with 13 bases between them. CDR3 length equals 14 residues. CDR3 amino acids: CASSVKGRGYGYTF. The CDR3 nucleotides read TGTGCCAGCAGTGTGAAGGGGCGGGGCTATGGCTACACCTTC.

The chain employs TRBV7-9 and TRBJ1-2; TRBD1 matches at 9 bases. CDR1 SEHNR and CDR2 FQNEAQ come from the germline V gene (reference sequence). After removal of 6 bases from V and 3 bases from J, the junction contained 11 bases not matched to a gene. The CDR3 sequence is 16 residues long. In nucleotides, the CDR3 is TGTGCCAGCAGACCAAGACAGGGGGGGGTGGACTATGGCTACACCTTC. Its protein is CASRPRQGGVDYGYTF.

This clone has a handful of counts. The chain joins TRBV4-1 to TRBJ1-2; possible D gene TRBD1, 5 bases. The germline V gene encodes CDR1 MGHRA and CDR2 YSYEKL. V was pared by 8 bases and J by 4 bases, with 11 bases between. The CDR3 consists of 12 residues. The CDR3 is CASYQGSYGYTF. In DNA, the CDR3 is TGCGCCAGCTATCAGGGCTCCTATGGCTACACCTTC.

The chain combines TRBV5-6 with TRBJ1-5; weak D call: TRBD1 (5 bases). With 0 bases removed from V and 7 bases from J, the gap between germline ends came to 11 bases. The CDR3 covers 14 residues. Germline-derived CDR1 and CDR2 are SGHDT and YYEEEE. CDR3 nucleotide sequence: TGTGCCAGCAGCTTGGTAGGGACCAAACAGCCCCAGCATTTT. The encoded protein is CASSLVGTKQPQHF.

V and J are TRBV11-2 and TRBJ2-1; 10 nucleotides agree with TRBD2. This CDR3 contains 14 residues. Trimming cost V 3 bases and J 5 bases; bases outside gene matches: 1. Germline CDR1 reads SGHAT; CDR2 reads FQNNGV. The CDR3 is CASSFTSGNNEQFF. DNA for the CDR3: TGTGCCAGCAGCTTTACTAGCGGGAACAATGAGCAGTTCTTC.

The chain combines TRBV7-6 with TRBJ1-1; D is ambiguous. The length of the CDR3 is 14 residues. CDR1 SGHVS and CDR2 FNYEAQ come from the germline V gene. With 4 bases removed from V and 4 bases from J, the gap between germline ends came to 13 bases. The CDR3 protein is CASSSGFKGTEAFF. In DNA form, the CDR3 reads TGTGCCAGCAGCTCGGGTTTTAAGGGCACTGAAGCTTTCTTT.

V and J are TRBV7-2 and TRBJ1-4; D is uncertain. Germline lookup yields CDR1 SGHTA and CDR2 FQGNSA. V was pared by 3 bases and J by 5 bases, with 13 bases between. The CDR3 runs to 15 residues. The CDR3 nucleotides read TGTGCCAGCAGCTTTTCGGCAGGAGAAAATGAAAAACTGTTTTTT. Translated: CASSFSAGENEKLFF.

A few counts support this clone. The rearrangement joins TRBV19 to TRBJ2-1; D is possibly TRBD1 (6 bases). Looked up from germline, CDR1 is LNHDA and CDR2 is SQIVND (reference sequence). CDR3 size: 16 residues. V gave up 0 bases and J gave up 5 bases, with 14 bases separating them. The DNA of the CDR3 is TGTGCCAGTAGTATAGAGGGGACATATCAAGACAATGAGCAGTTCTTC. Translated: CASSIEGTYQDNEQFF. Full variable domain (remainder filled in from reference TRBV19 and TRBJ2-1): DGGITQSPKYLFRKEGQNVTLSCEQNLNHDAMYWYRQDPGQGLRLIYYSQIVNDFQKGDIAEGYSVSREKKESFPLTVTSAQKNPTAFYLCASSIEGTYQDNEQFFGPGTRLTVL.

The V call is TRBV13, the J call TRBJ2-5; tentatively, D is TRBD1 or TRBD2 (5 bases each). The CDR3 runs 14 residues. Germline values: CDR1 PRHDT, CDR2 FYEKMQ (reference sequence). Trimming shortened V by 4 bases and J by 3 bases, and 12 bases separated the two germline ends. CDR3 loop: CASSSSKGKETQYF. The CDR3 coding sequence is TGTGCCAGCAGCTCTAGCAAGGGGAAAGAGACCCAGTACTTC. Full variable domain (remainder filled in from reference TRBV13 and TRBJ2-5): AAGVIQSPRHLIKEKRETATLKCYPIPRHDTVYWYQQGPGQDPQFLISFYEKMQSDKGSIPDRFSAQQFSDYHSELNMSSLELGDSALYFCASSSSKGKETQYFGPGTRLLVL.

V and J are TRBV28 and TRBJ2-6, with D hard to call. Trimming cost V 4 bases and J 0 bases, with 7 bases left between them. Germline assignment: CDR1 MDHEN and CDR2 SYDVKM. The CDR3 consists of 15 residues. The chain's CDR3 is CASSSGPSGANVLTF. In nucleotides, the CDR3 is TGTGCCAGCAGTTCCGGTCCCTCTGGGGCCAACGTCCTGACTTTC. Combining the CDR3 with reference TRBV28 and TRBJ2-6 gives the whole variable domain DVKVTQSSRYLVKRTGEKVFLECVQDMDHENMFWYRQDPGLGLRLIYFSYDVKMKEKGDIPEGYSVSREKKERFSLILESASTNQTSMYLCASSSGPSGANVLTFGAGSRLTVL.